These 17 T cell receptor beta chains came from one sample sequenced in a study of T-cell reconstitution after alpha-beta-depleted transplantation in children. Using unique molecular identifiers, the investigators prepared the TCRbeta library. TCRdb used MiXCR to reprocess the PCR reads, holding one entry per CDR3 protein. The sample includes roughly 570,000 distinct CDR3 sequences, 25% to 30% of them seen just once. The specimen comprised PBMCs, sampled before TCRalphabeta/CD19-depleted stem cell transplant. Receptors originate from a boy under two years old with Wiskott-Aldrich syndrome, due to receive a stem cell transplant.

This chain uses TRBV24-1 with TRBJ2-3, with D possibly being TRBD1 (5 bases). The V gene's germline CDR1 is KGHDR and CDR2 SFDVKD. The ends were cut back, 4 bases at V and 4 bases at J, with 8 bases in the middle. This CDR3 comprises 13 residues. CDR3 nucleotides: TGTGCCACCAGTGAGGGGCACGCAGATACGCAGTATTTT. Encoded protein: CATSEGHADTQYF.

This clonotype came up a few times. The genes are TRBV5-6 and TRBJ1-1, with TRBD1 matching 8 bases. Looked up from germline, CDR1 is SGHDT and CDR2 is YYEEEE. The V gene end was trimmed by 1 base and the J gene end by 0 bases; junction bases not matched to a gene: 8. The CDR3 runs 17 residues. The CDR3: CASSLTGGELMNTEAFF. DNA of the CDR3: TGTGCCAGCAGCTTGACAGGGGGGGAACTGATGAACACTGAAGCTTTCTTT.

CDR3: CASSLVGIRNEKLFF. In DNA, the CDR3 is TGTGCCAGCAGCTTGGTCGGTATCCGTAATGAAAAACTGTTTTTT. This sequence joins TRBV7-2 and TRBJ1-4; D remains ambiguous. Trimming pared 3 bases from V and 4 bases from J, leaving 12 bases between. This CDR3 is built from 15 residues. Germline CDR1 and CDR2: SGHTA and FQGNSA. The full variable domain, with the rest looked up from reference TRBV7-2 and TRBJ1-4, is GAGVSQSPSNKVTEKGKDVELRCDPISGHTALYWYRQSLGQGLEFLIYFQGNSAPDKSGLPSDRFSAERTGGSVSTLTIQRTQQEDSAVYLCASSLVGIRNEKLFFGSGTQLSVL.

Ten or more counts support this clonotype. The J gene is TRBJ2-3, the V gene TRBV5-1; D may be TRBD2 (6 bases). This CDR3 has 14 residues. V was cut by 3 bases and J by 4 bases, with 12 bases left in between. The germline CDR1 and CDR2 sequences are SGHRS and YFSETQ. CDR3 in amino acids: CASSSGELSDTQYF. The CDR3 DNA reads as TGCGCCAGCAGCTCGGGGGAGCTATCAGATACGCAGTATTTT.

The chain recombines TRBV20-1 with TRBJ2-5; D gene uncertain. Germline CDR1 and CDR2: DFQATT and SNEGSKA (reference sequence). This CDR3 region has 10 residues. Trimming cost V 6 bases and J 5 bases, with 7 bases left between them. Here the CDR3 DNA reads TGCAGTGCGGCAGAGGAGACCCAGTACTTC. This gives the protein CSAAEETQYF.

Only one count was recorded for this clonotype. The chain recombines TRBV29-1 with TRBJ1-1, with D uncertain. V was clipped by 8 bases and J by 4 bases, with 11 bases between them. The CDR3 sequence is 11 residues long. CDR1 and CDR2 (germline): SQVTM, ANQGSEA. The CDR3 loop is CSLRRVTEAFF. The CDR3 DNA is TGCAGCCTCCGGAGAGTCACTGAAGCTTTCTTT.

A word on this clonotype: A much larger clone differs by one base, so this may be a read error. The CDR3 does not end in the conserved phenylalanine or tryptophan, so this is likely a read error. The chain employs TRBV4-1 and TRBJ2-7; possibly TRBD2 for D (5 bases). Trimming removed 4 bases at V and 0 bases at J, with 7 bases between. The germline V gene has CDR1 MGHRA and CDR2 YSYEKL. The length of the CDR3 is 13 residues. The CDR3 bases are TGCGCCAGCAGCCTCCGGGACTCCTACGAGCAGTACTAC. The encoded protein is CASSLRDSYEQYY.

This clonotype was seen only a few times. The J gene is TRBJ1-1, the V gene TRBV7-6; D remains ambiguous. This CDR3 region has 15 residues. V gave up 2 bases and J gave up 2 bases, with 12 bases separating them. Germline V gene sequence: CDR1 SGHVS, CDR2 FNYEAQ. In nucleotides, the CDR3 is TGTGCCAGCAGCTTATACGCGGCCAAAAACACTGAAGCTTTCTTT. This encodes CASSLYAAKNTEAFF.

CDR3 DNA: TGTGCCAGCAGCTTGTCCCCCACGGATACCCAGTACTTC. This translates into CASSLSPTDTQYF. J is TRBJ2-5 and V is TRBV5-6; D is uncertain. The CDR3 extends over 13 amino acids. Germline V CDR1 and CDR2: SGHDT, YYEEEE. Between the trimmed V and J ends, which lost 1 base and 8 bases, there was a span of 12 bases.

The chain recombines TRBV7-2 with TRBJ1-4; D is possibly TRBD1 (6 bases). The germline gives CDR1 SGHTA, CDR2 FQGNSA. The CDR3 totals 15 residues. The V and J ends lost 4 bases and 7 bases respectively, with 16 bases between them. The CDR3 here is CASSSQTGPSEKLFF. DNA of the CDR3: TGTGCCAGCAGCTCCCAGACAGGCCCATCTGAAAAACTGTTTTTT. Supplemented by reference TRBV7-2 and TRBJ1-4, the full variable domain reads GAGVSQSPSNKVTEKGKDVELRCDPISGHTALYWYRQSLGQGLEFLIYFQGNSAPDKSGLPSDRFSAERTGGSVSTLTIQRTQQEDSAVYLCASSSQTGPSEKLFFGSGTQLSVL.

The gene calls are TRBV10-2 and TRBJ2-3; no clear D. CDR3 length: 12 residues. V gave up 7 bases and J gave up 4 bases, with 9 bases separating them. Germline V gene data show CDR1 as WSHSY and CDR2 as SAAADI. The CDR3 region has the DNA TGCGCCAGCAACGAGGTGCCAGATACGCAGTATTTT. Translation: CASNEVPDTQYF.

This clonotype has a handful of counts. This chain links TRBV7-3 with TRBJ2-1, with 9 bases fitting TRBD2. The V gene's germline CDR1 is SGHTA and CDR2 FQGTGA. With V trimmed by 4 bases and J by 9 bases, 10 bases remained unmatched. The CDR3 sequence is 15 residues long. The DNA of the CDR3 is TGTGCCAGCAGCTCCGTAGCGGGAGCTAGGGGTGAGCAGTTCTTC. Translated, it gives CASSSVAGARGEQFF.

This clonotype was observed a few times. The chain uses TRBV6-5 and TRBJ2-5, with D tentatively TRBD1 (5 bases). CDR3 size: 14 residues. CDR1 MNHEY and CDR2 SVGAGI come from the germline V gene. Trimming took off 2 bases at V and 5 bases at J, with 12 bases between the two ends. The CDR3 bases are TGTGCCAGCAGTTACGACAGACACGGGGAGACCCAGTACTTC. Residues: CASSYDRHGETQYF.

The table lists this clonotype with a few counts. The genes are TRBV12-3 or TRBV12-4 and TRBJ2-5; 9 bases map to TRBD1. The V segment lost 5 bases and the J segment 7 bases; nucleotides outside the gene matches: 8. The CDR3 has 14 amino acids. CDR3 nucleotide sequence: TGTGCCAGCAGTACGGACAGGGGAAAGGGGACCCAGTACTTC. Protein product: CASSTDRGKGTQYF.

This clonotype has at least ten counts. This chain uses TRBV7-2 with TRBJ2-1; a weak D match, TRBD2 (6 bases). Germline CDR1 reads SGHTA; CDR2 reads FQGNSA. V lost 5 bases and J 10 bases, leaving 15 bases between the germline ends. This CDR3 is built from 13 residues. Here the CDR3 DNA reads TGTGCCAGCAGCCCGGAGGGGTTTGGGGAGCAGTTCTTC. Translation gives CASSPEGFGEQFF. Drawing the rest from reference TRBV7-2 and TRBJ2-1, the complete variable domain is GAGVSQSPSNKVTEKGKDVELRCDPISGHTALYWYRQSLGQGLEFLIYFQGNSAPDKSGLPSDRFSAERTGGSVSTLTIQRTQQEDSAVYLCASSPEGFGEQFFGPGTRLTVL.

The V and J genes are TRBV20-1 and TRBJ2-3, with D perhaps matching TRBD1 or TRBD2 (5 bases each). Between the trimmed V and J ends, which lost 3 bases and 5 bases, there was a span of 15 bases. This CDR3 contains 14 residues. Germline values: CDR1 DFQATT, CDR2 SNEGSKA (reference sequence). CDR3 coding DNA: TGCAGTGCTAGCGTTCTACGGGACGGAGATACGCAGTATTTT. Residues: CSASVLRDGDTQYF.

This clonotype was seen a few times. The chain uses TRBV13 and TRBJ2-1; 9 bases agree with TRBD1. This CDR3 is built from 14 residues. CDR1 and CDR2 from the germline V gene are PRHDT and FYEKMQ (reference sequence). Trimming cost V 5 bases and J 7 bases; bases outside gene matches: 6. The CDR3 spells CASSPRDRENEQFF. The CDR3 DNA reads as TGTGCCAGCAGCCCCAGGGACAGGGAGAATGAGCAGTTCTTC.